What follows are 7 T cell receptor beta chains derived from one specimen sequenced in a study of shared clonotypes between healthy human individuals. Clones were sequenced by immunoSEQ multiplex PCR, and TCRdb holds only the in-frame ones, with some missing. Among about 480,000 clones, roughly 85% were seen once, and the ten largest hold approximately 13%. Material for sequencing was PBMCs. The receptors were sampled from a woman aged 40 to 50 in good health. Some clones in this sample may be carry-over from other donors' samples.

This clone occurred once. CDR3 loop: CASSGGRGTSDHQPQHF. CDR3 coding DNA: TGTGCCAGTAGTGGAGGCAGGGGGACATCTGATCATCAGCCCCAGCATTTT. The chain recombines TRBV19 with TRBJ1-5, with 7 bases lining up with TRBD1. The germline CDR1 and CDR2 sequences are LNHDA and SQIVND (reference sequence). V was pared by 5 bases and J by 5 bases, with 15 bases of the junction left unmatched. The CDR3 is 17 residues long.

V usage is TRBV28 and J usage is TRBJ2-1, with a possible D match to TRBD2 (6 bases). CDR1 and CDR2 (germline): MDHEN, SYDVKM. Trimming stripped 3 bases from V and 4 bases from J, with 10 bases between. The CDR3 is 14 residues long. The CDR3 region has the DNA TGTGCCAGCAGTTTCAGCGGGCGATACAATGAGCAGTTCTTC. It is translated as CASSFSGRYNEQFF.

The rearrangement joins TRBV6-1 to TRBJ2-7; D is unclear. CDR3 size: 15 residues. CDR1 MNHNS and CDR2 SASEGT come from the germline V gene. V lost 6 bases and J 2 bases, leaving 17 bases between the germline ends. CDR3 sequence reads: CASRPGPAEAYEQYF. CDR3 sequence (DNA): TGTGCCAGCAGGCCCGGGCCTGCAGAGGCCTACGAGCAGTACTTC.

V usage is TRBV11-2 and J usage is TRBJ1-1; D is possibly TRBD1 (6 bases). CDR1 is SGHAT and CDR2 is FQNNGV in the germline V gene. The CDR3 is made up of 14 amino acids. The V and J ends lost 0 bases and 3 bases respectively, with 8 bases between them. CDR3 nucleotide sequence: TGTGCCAGCAGCTTAGATGGGGGCGACACTGAAGCTTTCTTT. Amino acids: CASSLDGGDTEAFF.

This chain joins TRBV11-2 and TRBJ1-5; tentative D call: TRBD1 (5 bases). The V gene lost 3 bases and the J gene lost 5 bases, with 8 bases spanning the gap. Looked up from germline, CDR1 is SGHAT and CDR2 is FQNNGV. The CDR3 is made up of 13 amino acids. Here the CDR3 DNA reads TGTGCCAGCAGCTTGGCAGGGCATCAGCCCCAGCATTTT. Translated, it gives CASSLAGHQPQHF.

V usage is TRBV28 and J usage is TRBJ2-1, with 9 bases lining up with TRBD1. V was pared by 7 bases and J by 6 bases, with 10 bases of the junction left unmatched. Per germline, CDR1 MDHEN and CDR2 SYDVKM. The CDR3 has 15 residues. CDR3 in amino acids: CASTPSGDRVNEQFF. In DNA, the CDR3 is TGTGCCAGCACTCCCTCGGGGGACAGGGTCAATGAGCAGTTCTTC.

The gene calls are TRBV7-3 and TRBJ2-2; D might be TRBD1 (6 bases). V lost 5 bases and J 3 bases, leaving 16 bases between the germline ends. Germline loops: CDR1 SGHTA, CDR2 FQGTGA. This CDR3 has 16 amino acids. In DNA, the CDR3 is TGTGCCAGCAGCCCCAGACTCAACAGGGACACCGGGGAGCTGTTTTTT. Protein: CASSPRLNRDTGELFF. The full variable domain, with the rest looked up from reference TRBV7-3 and TRBJ2-2, is GAGVSQTPSNKVTEKGKYVELRCDPISGHTALYWYRQSLGQGPEFLIYFQGTGAADDSGLPNDRFFAVRPEGSVSTLKIQRTERGDSAVYLCASSPRLNRDTGELFFGEGSRLTVL.